The present entry profiles one T cell receptor beta chain with its context. In the authors' methods: Nucleated cell counts were estimated from reference gene primer amplification. TCRdb's table, derived via immunoSEQ multiplex PCR, lists solely in-frame clones and lacks some. V, J and clone size reflect that table, while D and trimming were determined from the DNA. The sample lists under 150,000 clones; over 70% were seen once. The data are from a study of blood T cell repertoires in COVID-19. The overall study: Some COVID-19 samples were acute and others convalescent; all came from the United States, Italy and Spain. PBMCs, B-cell-depleted T cells, or T cells were the source of the cDNA or gDNA that made up the material.

The clonotype comes from a man aged 45 to 65 with acute or convalescent COVID-19. Sequencing input: peripheral blood.

The CDR3 region is CASSFNVGDNEQFF. The CDR3 nucleotides read TGCGCCAGCAGCTTTAACGTCGGAGACAATGAGCAGTTCTTC. The chain links TRBV5-1 to TRBJ2-1, with D hard to call. V lost 2 bases and J lost 5, with 11 bases in between. Per the germline V gene, CDR1 is SGHRS and CDR2 is YFSETQ. The CDR3 length is 14 residues. The variable domain in full, with the rest retrieved from reference TRBV5-1 and TRBJ2-1, is KAGVTQTPRYLIKTRGQQVTLSCSPISGHRSVSWYQQTPGQGLQFLFEYFSETQRNKGNFPGRFSGRQFSNSRSEMNVSTLELGDSALYLCASSFNVGDNEQFFGPGTRLTVL.